The clone carrying this T cell receptor (beta chain) was seen many times. No antigen is known for it. The record originates from a study of T cell repertoires in cytomegalovirus infection. At the level of the study: Recently identified HLA-C-restricted CMV epitopes and well-studied HLA-B-restricted CMV epitopes were used by the study. Public TCR beta signatures indicated both CMV infection and matching HLA type.

Points from the study as a whole: Cumulative frequency of public TCR beta families picked out carriers of CMV plus the relevant HLA. The ex vivo response was dominated by HLA-C-restricted CMV-specific TCR beta clonotypes.

In TCRdb, the reads were re-called with MiXCR into one record per CDR3 protein. The sample yields a few hundred thousand distinct CDR3 sequences, under 25% seen once. The CDR3 has 13 amino acids. The V end lost 5 bases, the J end lost 8 bases, and 15 bases lay between the germline ends. Germline CDR1 reads SGHTA; CDR2 reads FQGNSA. The TCR sequence derives from a human donor in good health (CMV status not recorded). Some clones in this sample may be carry-over from other donors' samples. Sequencing was performed on cultured PBMCs, taken from culture after CMV antigen stimulation. The V gene is TRBV7-2, the J gene TRBJ1-1, with no clear D. CDR3: CASSPLSRQEAFF. CDR3 sequence (DNA): TGTGCCAGCAGCCCCTTAAGTAGGCAGGAAGCTTTCTTT.